This T cell receptor (beta chain) was sequenced for a study of blood T cell repertoires in COVID-19 (dated by TCRdb to the early 2020s). As for the study more broadly: Samples from collaborators originated in the United States, Italy and Spain and spanned both the acute and convalescent phases of COVID-19. The prospective study material was composed of cDNA or gDNA derived from T cells, B-cell-depleted T cells, or PBMCs. Deeply sampled blood TCRbeta repertoires from subjects exposed to, actively infected with, or recovered from COVID-19 were included in the dataset. A freely available public database, intended as a resource for researchers studying the immune response to SARS-CoV-2, is where the repertoires were released. The samples were drawn from the first 160 participants of the ongoing ImmuneRACE study and from 950 to 1,500 subjects provided by 6 global collaborators. The sample metadata nearly always contained a de-identified subject ID, COVID-19 status, age in years and sex. Where available, HLA class I and class II types were obtained from metadata supplied by the sample provider rather than from assay-based typing.

General study outcomes and caveats: Clinical and demographic metadata were provided uncurated, with the amount varying by source and participant.

TCRbeta CDR3 regions were amplified from genomic DNA using the immunoSEQ Assay, a bias-controlled multiplex PCR. On the authors' methods: The number of nucleated cells in each sample was estimated by amplification of reference gene primers within the assay. To quantify the absolute abundance of each unique TCRbeta CDR3 rearrangement, sequence reads were collapsed and filtered. For each sample, productive Simpson clonality was calculated by taking the square root of Simpson's diversity index across productive rearrangements. The table comes from immuneACCESS by way of TCRdb, which keeps in-frame sequences with V and J called. Part of the clones is missing from these tables; in studies checked, under half for an unresolved V gene and the rest for unknown reasons. V and J calls and clone size are those listed in that table; D and trimming were worked out from the DNA. The sample profile shows approximately 70,000 clones; 75% to 95% of them were found once. Less than 15% of the sample is held by the ten biggest clonotypes.

From the cysteine up to the phenylalanine, the CDR3 has a length of 13 residues. The sequence is cut down to CDR3 DNA, 39 bases in frame from base 1. CDR1 and CDR2 are read off the germline V gene as MDHEN and SYDVKM. The germline ends are 9 bases apart after V is trimmed by 2 bases and J by 7 bases. As concerns this clone: Its antigen target is currently unknown. Per-nucleotide qualities are absent, and no much larger clonotype sits a single base away.

The collaborating institutions used their own protocols to collect whole blood in K2EDTA tubes. For TCRbeta analysis, collaborators shipped samples in one of three forms: frozen whole blood, isolated PBMCs, or DNA extracted from either of those sample types. The TCR comes from a human donor with active COVID-19. The donor label of this sample is uncertain. Sequencing used peripheral blood. Recombination connected TRBV28 to TRBJ2-1, with TRBD1 perhaps the D gene, on 5 matching bases. The sequenced DNA is TGTGCCAGCAGTTTAACAGGAATTAATGAGCAGTTCTTC. It translates to CASSLTGINEQFF.